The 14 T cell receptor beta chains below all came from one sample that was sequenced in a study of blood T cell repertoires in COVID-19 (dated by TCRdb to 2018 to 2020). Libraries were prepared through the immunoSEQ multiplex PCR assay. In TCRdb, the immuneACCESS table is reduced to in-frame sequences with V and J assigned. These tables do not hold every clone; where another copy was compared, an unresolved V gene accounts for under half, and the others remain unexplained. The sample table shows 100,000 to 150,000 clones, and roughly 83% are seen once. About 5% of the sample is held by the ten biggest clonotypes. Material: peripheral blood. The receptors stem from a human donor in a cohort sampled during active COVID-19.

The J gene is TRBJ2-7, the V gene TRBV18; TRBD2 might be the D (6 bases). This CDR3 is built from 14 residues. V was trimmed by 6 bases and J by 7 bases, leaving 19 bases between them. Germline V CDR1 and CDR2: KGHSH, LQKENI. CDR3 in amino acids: CASSPDTRAGEQYF. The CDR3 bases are TGTGCCAGCTCCCCGGACACGAGGGCGGGGGAGCAGTACTTC. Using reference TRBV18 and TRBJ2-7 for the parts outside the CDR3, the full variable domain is NAGVMQNPRHLVRRRGQEARLRCSPMKGHSHVYWYRQLPEEGLKFMVYLQKENIIDESGMPKERFSAEFPKEGPSILRIQQVVRGDSAAYFCASSPDTRAGEQYFGPGTRLTVT.

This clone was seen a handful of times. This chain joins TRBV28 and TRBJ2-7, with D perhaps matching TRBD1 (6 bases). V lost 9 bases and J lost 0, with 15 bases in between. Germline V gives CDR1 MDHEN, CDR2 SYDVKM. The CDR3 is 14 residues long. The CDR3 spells CASNRASPSYEQYF. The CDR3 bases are TGTGCCAGTAACAGGGCCTCTCCCTCCTACGAGCAGTACTTC. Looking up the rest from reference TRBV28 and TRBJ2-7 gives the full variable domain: DVKVTQSSRYLVKRTGEKVFLECVQDMDHENMFWYRQDPGLGLRLIYFSYDVKMKEKGDIPEGYSVSREKKERFSLILESASTNQTSMYLCASNRASPSYEQYFGPGTRLTVT.

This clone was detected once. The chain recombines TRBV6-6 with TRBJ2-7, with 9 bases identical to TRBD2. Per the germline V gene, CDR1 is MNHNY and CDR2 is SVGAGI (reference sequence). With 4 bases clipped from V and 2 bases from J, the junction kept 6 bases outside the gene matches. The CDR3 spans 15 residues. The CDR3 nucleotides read TGTGCCAGCAGTTCCCTTCGCGGGAGGGCCTACGAGCAGTACTTC. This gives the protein CASSSLRGRAYEQYF.

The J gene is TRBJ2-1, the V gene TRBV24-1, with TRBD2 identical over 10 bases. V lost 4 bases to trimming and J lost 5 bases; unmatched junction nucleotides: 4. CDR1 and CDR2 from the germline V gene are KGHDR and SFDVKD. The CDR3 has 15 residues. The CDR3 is CATSEVTSGNNEQFF. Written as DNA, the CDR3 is TGTGCCACCAGTGAGGTAACTAGCGGGAACAATGAGCAGTTCTTC.

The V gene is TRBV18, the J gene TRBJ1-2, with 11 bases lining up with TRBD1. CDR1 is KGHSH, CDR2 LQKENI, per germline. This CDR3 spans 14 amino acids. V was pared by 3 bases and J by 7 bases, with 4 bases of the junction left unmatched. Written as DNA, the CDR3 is TGTGCCAGCTCACCGCAGGGGACAGGGGGTGGCTACACCTTC. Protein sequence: CASSPQGTGGGYTF.

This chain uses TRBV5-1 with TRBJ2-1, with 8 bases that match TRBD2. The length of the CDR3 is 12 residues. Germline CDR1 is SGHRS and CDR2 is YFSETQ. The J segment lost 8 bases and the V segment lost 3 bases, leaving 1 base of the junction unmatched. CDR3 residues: CASSSGGHEQFF. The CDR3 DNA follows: TGCGCCAGCAGCTCGGGGGGGCATGAGCAGTTCTTC.

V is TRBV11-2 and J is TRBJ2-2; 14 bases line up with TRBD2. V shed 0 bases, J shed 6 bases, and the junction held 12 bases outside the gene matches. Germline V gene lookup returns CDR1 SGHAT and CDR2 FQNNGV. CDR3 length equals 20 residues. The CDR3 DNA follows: TGTGCCAGCAGCTTAGAAGGAGCCGGGACTAGCGGGAGAAAAGCCGGGGAGCTGTTTTTT. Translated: CASSLEGAGTSGRKAGELFF. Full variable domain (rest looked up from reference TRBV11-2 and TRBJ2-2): EAGVAQSPRYKIIEKRQSVAFWCNPISGHATLYWYQQILGQGPKLLIQFQNNGVVDDSQLPKDRFSAERLKGVDSTLKIQPAKLEDSAVYLCASSLEGAGTSGRKAGELFFGEGSRLTVL.

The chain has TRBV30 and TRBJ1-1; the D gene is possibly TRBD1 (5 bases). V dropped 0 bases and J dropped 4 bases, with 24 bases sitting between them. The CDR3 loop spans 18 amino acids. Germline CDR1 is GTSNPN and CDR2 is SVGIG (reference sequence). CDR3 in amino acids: CAWSVYGKIGHSTTEAFF. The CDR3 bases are TGTGCCTGGAGTGTTTACGGTAAGATAGGACACTCTACCACTGAAGCTTTCTTT.

The DNA for the CDR3 is TGCGCCAGCAGCTATGAGGGGGCGTCGGGAAACACCATATATTTT. This encodes CASSYEGASGNTIYF. The rearrangement uses TRBV5-1 and TRBJ1-3; TRBD1 agrees at 7 bases. The CDR3 consists of 15 residues. The ends lost 3 bases at V and 4 bases at J; junction bases unmatched: 7. Germline CDR1 and CDR2: SGHRS and YFSETQ.

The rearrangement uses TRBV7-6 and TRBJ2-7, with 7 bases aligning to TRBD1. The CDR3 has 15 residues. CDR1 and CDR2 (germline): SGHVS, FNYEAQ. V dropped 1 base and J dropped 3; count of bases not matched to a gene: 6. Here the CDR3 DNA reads TGTGCCAGCAGCTTAGGGACAGGTACTTTCTACGAGCAGTACTTC. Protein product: CASSLGTGTFYEQYF.

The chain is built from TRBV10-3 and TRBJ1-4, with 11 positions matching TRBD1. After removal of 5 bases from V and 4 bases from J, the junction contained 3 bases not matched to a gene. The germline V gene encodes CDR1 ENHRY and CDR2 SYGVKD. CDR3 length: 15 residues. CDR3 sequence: CAISRGTGGNEKLFF. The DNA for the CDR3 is TGTGCCATCAGTAGGGGGACAGGGGGTAATGAAAAACTGTTTTTT.

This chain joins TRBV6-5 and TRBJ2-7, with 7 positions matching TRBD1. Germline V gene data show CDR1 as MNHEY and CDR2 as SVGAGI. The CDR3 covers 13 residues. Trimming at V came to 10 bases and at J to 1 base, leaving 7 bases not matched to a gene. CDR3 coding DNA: TGTGCCACCGAGGGGGACAGATCCTACGAGCAGTACTTC. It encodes CATEGDRSYEQYF.

The CDR3 region has the DNA TGCGCCAGCATCCCCGACGGGACTAGCTTGGGTGAGCAGTTCTTC. Amino acid sequence: CASIPDGTSLGEQFF. The chain combines TRBV5-1 with TRBJ2-1; 9 bases fit TRBD2. The CDR3 extends over 15 amino acids. V was clipped by 6 bases and J by 9 bases; unmatched bases: 13. Germline V CDR1 and CDR2: SGHRS, YFSETQ.

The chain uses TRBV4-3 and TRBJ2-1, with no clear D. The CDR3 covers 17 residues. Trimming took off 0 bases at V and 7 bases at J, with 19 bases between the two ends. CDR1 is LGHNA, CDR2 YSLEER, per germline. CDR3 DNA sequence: TGCGCCAGCAGCCAAGATCGGAACTACCCCTCGGAAAATGAGCAGTTCTTC. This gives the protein CASSQDRNYPSENEQFF.